This T cell receptor beta chain was sequenced in a study of T cells in Graves' hyperthyroidism and ophthalmopathy. The overall study: Peripheral blood was drawn at first diagnosis, prior to all treatment.

As regards this clonotype: The antigen remains undetermined. Compared with germline, one end of the junction differs, possibly owing to a read error.

Amplification of TCR beta CDR3 regions was performed using RNA transcripts as template. The TCR CDR3 first-round RT-PCR relied on the HTBI primer set. TCRdb re-called the multiplex PCR reads with MiXCR, one entry per CDR3 protein. The table includes hundreds of thousands of distinct CDR3 sequences, approximately 14% detected once. Each person with ophthalmopathy scored at least 3 on the Clinical Activity Score, reached NOSPECS grade 4 or higher, and had been ill under 3 months. Thyroid ultrasound and orbital computed tomography, with clinical symptoms and serum thyroxine and TRAb, informed diagnoses. Germline V CDR1 and CDR2: SGHRS, YFSETQ. The CDR3 sequence is 15 residues long. Findings of the study overall: Blood samples included most of the expanded thyroid clonotypes exceeding 0.001.

The TCR sequence derives from a woman aged 55-70 years with Graves' ophthalmopathy. What was sequenced was blood. The gene calls are TRBV5-1 and TRBJ2-5, with no clear D. CDR3 sequence (DNA): TGCGCCAGCAGCTTAAACAGTTCCCCCCAAGGGACCCAGTACTTC. Translating gives CASSLNSSPQGTQYF.